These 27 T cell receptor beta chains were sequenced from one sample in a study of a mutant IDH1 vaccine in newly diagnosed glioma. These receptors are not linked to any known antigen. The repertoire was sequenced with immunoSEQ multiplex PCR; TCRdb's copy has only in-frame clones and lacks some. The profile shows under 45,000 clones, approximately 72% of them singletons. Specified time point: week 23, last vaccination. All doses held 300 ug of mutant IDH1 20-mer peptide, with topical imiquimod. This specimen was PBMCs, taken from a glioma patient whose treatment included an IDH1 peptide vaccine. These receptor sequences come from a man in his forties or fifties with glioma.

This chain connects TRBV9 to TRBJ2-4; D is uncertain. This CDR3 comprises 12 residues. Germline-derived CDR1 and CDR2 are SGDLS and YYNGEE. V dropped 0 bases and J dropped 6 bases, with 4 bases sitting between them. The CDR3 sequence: CASSVEPNIQYF. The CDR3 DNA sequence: TGTGCCAGCAGCGTAGAGCCAAACATTCAGTACTTC.

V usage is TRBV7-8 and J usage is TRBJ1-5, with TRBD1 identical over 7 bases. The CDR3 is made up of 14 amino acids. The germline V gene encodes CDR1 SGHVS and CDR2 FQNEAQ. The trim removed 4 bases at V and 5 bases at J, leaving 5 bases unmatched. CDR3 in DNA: TGTGCCAGCAGCTCCGGGACAGCAGATCAGCCCCAGCATTTT. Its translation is CASSSGTADQPQHF.

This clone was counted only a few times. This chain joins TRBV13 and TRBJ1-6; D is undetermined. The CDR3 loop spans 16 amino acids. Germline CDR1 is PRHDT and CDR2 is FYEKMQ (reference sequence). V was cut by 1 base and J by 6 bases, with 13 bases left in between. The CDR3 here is CASSLAPGRPNSPLHF. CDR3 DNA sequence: TGTGCCAGCAGCTTAGCCCCCGGGCGGCCTAATTCACCCCTCCACTTT.

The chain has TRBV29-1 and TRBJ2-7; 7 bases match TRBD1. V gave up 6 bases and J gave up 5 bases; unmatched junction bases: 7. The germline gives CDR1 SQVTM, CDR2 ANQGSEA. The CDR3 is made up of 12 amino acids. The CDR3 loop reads CSVGRDRNEQYF. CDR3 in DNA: TGCAGCGTGGGACGGGACAGAAACGAGCAGTACTTC.

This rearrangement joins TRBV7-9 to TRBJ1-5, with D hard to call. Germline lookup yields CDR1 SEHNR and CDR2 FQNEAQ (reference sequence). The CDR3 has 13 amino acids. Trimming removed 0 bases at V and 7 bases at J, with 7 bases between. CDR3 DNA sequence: TGTGCCAGCAGCTTAGCGGTATTCCAGCCCCAGCATTTT. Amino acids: CASSLAVFQPQHF.

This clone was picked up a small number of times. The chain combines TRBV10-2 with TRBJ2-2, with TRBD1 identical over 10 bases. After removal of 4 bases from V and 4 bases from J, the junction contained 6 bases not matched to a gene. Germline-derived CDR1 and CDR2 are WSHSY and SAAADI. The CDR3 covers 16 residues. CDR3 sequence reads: CASSGQGARGTGELFF. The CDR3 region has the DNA TGCGCCAGCAGTGGACAGGGGGCGCGGGGCACCGGGGAGCTGTTTTTT.

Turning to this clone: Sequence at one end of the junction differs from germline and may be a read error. The CDR3, as DNA: TGTGCTAGCAGCCCCTCCGGGACGGGCGGGGAGCTGTTTTTT. This sequence encodes CASSPSGTGGELFF. The chain uses TRBV7-7 and TRBJ2-2; D may correspond to TRBD1 or TRBD2 (5 bases each). Per germline, CDR1 SSHAT and CDR2 FNYEAQ (reference sequence). CDR3 size: 14 residues. The whole variable domain, remainder taken from reference TRBV7-7 and TRBJ2-2, is GAGVSQSPRYKVTKRGQDVTLRCDPISSHATLYWYQQALGQGPEFLTYFNYEAQPDKSGLPSDRFSAERPEGSISTLTIQRTEQRDSAMYRCASSPSGTGGELFFGEGSRLTVL.

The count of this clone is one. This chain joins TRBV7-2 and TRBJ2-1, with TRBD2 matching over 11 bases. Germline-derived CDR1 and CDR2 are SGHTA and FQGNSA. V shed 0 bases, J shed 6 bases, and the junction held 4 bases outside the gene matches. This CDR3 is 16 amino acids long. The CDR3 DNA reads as TGTGCCAGCAGCTTAGCGGCTAGCGGGGGGATCAATGAGCAGTTCTTC. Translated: CASSLAASGGINEQFF.

CDR3 amino acids: CASSERASGTGELFF. The CDR3 DNA sequence: TGTGCCAGCAGTGAAAGGGCGTCAGGGACCGGGGAGCTGTTTTTT. This chain connects TRBV2 to TRBJ2-2, with D perhaps TRBD1 (5 bases). This CDR3 contains 15 residues. The V gene lost 2 bases and the J gene lost 5 bases, with 12 bases spanning the gap. The germline V gene encodes CDR1 SNHLY and CDR2 FYNNEI.

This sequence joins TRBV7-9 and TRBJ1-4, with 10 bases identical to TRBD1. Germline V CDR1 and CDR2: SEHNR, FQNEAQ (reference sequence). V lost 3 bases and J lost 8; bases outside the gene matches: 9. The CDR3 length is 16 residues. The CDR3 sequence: CASSFAPGQGSEKLFF. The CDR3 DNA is TGTGCCAGCAGCTTTGCCCCGGGACAGGGGAGCGAAAAACTGTTTTTT. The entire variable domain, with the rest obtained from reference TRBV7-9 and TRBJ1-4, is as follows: DTGVSQNPRHKITKRGQNVTFRCDPISEHNRLYWYRQTLGQGPEFLTYFQNEAQLEKSRLLSDRFSAERPKGSFSTLEIQRTEQGDSAMYLCASSFAPGQGSEKLFFGSGTQLSVL.

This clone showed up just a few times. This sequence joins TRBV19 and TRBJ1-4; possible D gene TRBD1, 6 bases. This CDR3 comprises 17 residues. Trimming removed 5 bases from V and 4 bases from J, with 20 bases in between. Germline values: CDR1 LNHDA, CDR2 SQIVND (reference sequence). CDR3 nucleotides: TGTGCCAGTAGTCCCGAAAGGACAGATCGAGATAATGAAAAACTGTTTTTT. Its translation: CASSPERTDRDNEKLFF.

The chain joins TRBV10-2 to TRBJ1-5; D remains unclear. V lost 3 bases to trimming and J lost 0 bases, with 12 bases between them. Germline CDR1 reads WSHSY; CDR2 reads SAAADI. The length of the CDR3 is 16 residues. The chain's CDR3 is CASSDVGHFSNQPQHF. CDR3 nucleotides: TGCGCCAGCAGTGACGTAGGCCATTTTAGCAATCAGCCCCAGCATTTT.

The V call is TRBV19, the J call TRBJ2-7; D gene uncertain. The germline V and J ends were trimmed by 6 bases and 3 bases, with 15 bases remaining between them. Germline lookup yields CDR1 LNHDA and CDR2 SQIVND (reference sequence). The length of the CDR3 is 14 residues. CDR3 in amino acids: CASSGREIGYEQYF. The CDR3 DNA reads TGTGCCAGTAGCGGCCGAGAGATAGGCTACGAGCAGTACTTC.

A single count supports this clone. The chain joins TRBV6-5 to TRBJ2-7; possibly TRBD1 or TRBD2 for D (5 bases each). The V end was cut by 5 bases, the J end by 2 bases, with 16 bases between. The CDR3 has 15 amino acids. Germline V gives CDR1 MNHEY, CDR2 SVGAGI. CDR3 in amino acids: CASSPRGRVAYEQYF. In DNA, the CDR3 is TGTGCCAGCAGTCCCCGGGGCAGGGTAGCCTACGAGCAGTACTTC.

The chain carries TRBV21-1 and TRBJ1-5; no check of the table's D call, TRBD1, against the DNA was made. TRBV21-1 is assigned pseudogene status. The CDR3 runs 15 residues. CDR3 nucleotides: TGTGCCAGCAGCAATCCAGGGGGCGCGGATCAGCCCCAGCATTTT. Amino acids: CASSNPGGADQPQHF.

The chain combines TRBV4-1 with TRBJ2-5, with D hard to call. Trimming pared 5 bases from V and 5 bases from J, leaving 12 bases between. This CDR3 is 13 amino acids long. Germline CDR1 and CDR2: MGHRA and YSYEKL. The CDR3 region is CASSKVLGETQYF. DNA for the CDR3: TGCGCCAGCAGCAAAGTATTGGGGGAGACCCAGTACTTC.

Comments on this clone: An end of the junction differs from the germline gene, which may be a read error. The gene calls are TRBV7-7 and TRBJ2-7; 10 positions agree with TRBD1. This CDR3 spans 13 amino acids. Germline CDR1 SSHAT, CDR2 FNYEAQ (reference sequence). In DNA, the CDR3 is TGTGCTAGCAGCTTTGACAGGGGGCGCGAGCAGTACTTC. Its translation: CASSFDRGREQYF.

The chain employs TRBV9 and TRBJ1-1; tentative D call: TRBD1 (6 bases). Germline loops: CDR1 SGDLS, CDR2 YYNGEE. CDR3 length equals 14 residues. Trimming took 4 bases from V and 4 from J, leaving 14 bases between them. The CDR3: CASSTFKTGTEAFF. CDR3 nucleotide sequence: TGTGCCAGCAGCACCTTTAAGACAGGCACTGAAGCTTTCTTT.

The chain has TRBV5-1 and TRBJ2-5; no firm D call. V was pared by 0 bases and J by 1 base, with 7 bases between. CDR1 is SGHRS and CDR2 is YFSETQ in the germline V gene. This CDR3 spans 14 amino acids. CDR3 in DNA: TGCGCCAGCAGCTTGGACACAGTCCAAGAGACCCAGTACTTC. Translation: CASSLDTVQETQYF.

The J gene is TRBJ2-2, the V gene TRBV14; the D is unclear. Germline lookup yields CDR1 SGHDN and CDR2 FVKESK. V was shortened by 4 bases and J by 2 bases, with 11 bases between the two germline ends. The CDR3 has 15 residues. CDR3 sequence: CASSRMEKNTGELFF. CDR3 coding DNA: TGTGCCAGCAGCCGTATGGAGAAAAACACCGGGGAGCTGTTTTTT.

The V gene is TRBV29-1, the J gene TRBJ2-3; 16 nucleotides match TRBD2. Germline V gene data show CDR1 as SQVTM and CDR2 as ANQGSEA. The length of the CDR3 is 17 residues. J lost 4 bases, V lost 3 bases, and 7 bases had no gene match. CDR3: CSVDLGLAGGRADTQYF. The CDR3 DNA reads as TGCAGCGTTGATCTGGGACTAGCGGGGGGGCGGGCAGATACGCAGTATTTT.

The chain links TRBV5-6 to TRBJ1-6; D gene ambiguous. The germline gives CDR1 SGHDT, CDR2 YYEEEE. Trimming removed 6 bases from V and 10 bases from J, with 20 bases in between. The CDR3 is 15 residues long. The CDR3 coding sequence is TGTGCCAGCAACGTTAGGGCCACAGTTAGATCACCCCTCCACTTT. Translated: CASNVRATVRSPLHF.

In DNA form, the CDR3 reads TGCGCCAGCAGCTTGGGACGGGATAGCAATCAGCCCCAGCATTTT. Protein product: CASSLGRDSNQPQHF. The rearrangement joins TRBV5-1 to TRBJ1-5, with no clear D. Germline V gene data show CDR1 as SGHRS and CDR2 as YFSETQ. The CDR3 runs to 15 residues. Trimming removed 0 bases from V and 0 bases from J, with 7 bases in between.

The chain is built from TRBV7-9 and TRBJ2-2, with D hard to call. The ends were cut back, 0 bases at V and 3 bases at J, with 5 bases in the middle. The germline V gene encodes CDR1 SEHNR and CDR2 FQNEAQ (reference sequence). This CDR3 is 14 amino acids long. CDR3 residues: CASSLAVDTGELFF. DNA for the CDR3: TGTGCCAGCAGCTTAGCTGTTGACACCGGGGAGCTGTTTTTT. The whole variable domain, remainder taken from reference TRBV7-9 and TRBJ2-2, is DTGVSQNPRHKITKRGQNVTFRCDPISEHNRLYWYRQTLGQGPEFLTYFQNEAQLEKSRLLSDRFSAERPKGSFSTLEIQRTEQGDSAMYLCASSLAVDTGELFFGEGSRLTVL.

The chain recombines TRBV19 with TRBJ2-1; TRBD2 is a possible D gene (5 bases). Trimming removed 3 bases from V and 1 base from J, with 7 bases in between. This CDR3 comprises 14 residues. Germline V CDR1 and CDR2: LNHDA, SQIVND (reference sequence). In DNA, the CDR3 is TGTGCCAGTAGTATTCCGGGATCCTACAATGAGCAGTTCTTC. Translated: CASSIPGSYNEQFF. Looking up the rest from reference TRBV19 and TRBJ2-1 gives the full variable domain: DGGITQSPKYLFRKEGQNVTLSCEQNLNHDAMYWYRQDPGQGLRLIYYSQIVNDFQKGDIAEGYSVSREKKESFPLTVTSAQKNPTAFYLCASSIPGSYNEQFFGPGTRLTVL.

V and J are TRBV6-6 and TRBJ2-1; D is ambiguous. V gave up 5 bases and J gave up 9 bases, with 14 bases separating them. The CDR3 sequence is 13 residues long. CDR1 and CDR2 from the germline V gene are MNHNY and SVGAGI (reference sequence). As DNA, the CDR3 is TGTGCCAGCAGTGTCCGGGCCGGTAGTGAGCAGTTCTTC. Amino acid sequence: CASSVRAGSEQFF.

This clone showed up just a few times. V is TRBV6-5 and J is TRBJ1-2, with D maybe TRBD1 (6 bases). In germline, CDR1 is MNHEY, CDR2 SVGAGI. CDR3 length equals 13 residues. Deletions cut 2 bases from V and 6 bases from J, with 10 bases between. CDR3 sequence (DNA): TGTGCCAGCAGTTACACTAGACAGGATGGCTACACCTTC. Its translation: CASSYTRQDGYTF.